The 15 T cell receptor beta chains presented below share a single source sample, sequenced in a study of beta chain features in type 1 diabetes. General study findings and limits: Within each of all four CD4+ subsets, Type 1 diabetes patients had TCRB CDR3s that were moderately but significantly shorter.

Every isolated RNA sample was fully reverse transcribed, so sequencing captured expressed TCRB transcripts. The method was immunoSEQ multiplex PCR; TCRdb's version includes in-frame clones alone and lacks a portion of them. The sample holds 200,000 to 300,000 clones; 20% are singletons and the top ten take around 0.029%. The antigens of these receptors remain unknown. The sample taken for sequencing was naive CD4+ T cells from blood. These receptors were obtained from a woman in her thirties or forties with type 1 diabetes.

CDR3 coding DNA: TGTGCCAGCAAGTTCGGGACAGCACAAGAGACCCAGTACTTC. It is translated as CASKFGTAQETQYF. V usage is TRBV28 and J usage is TRBJ2-5, with TRBD1 matching 7 bases. The CDR3 has 14 residues. Losses at the gene ends were 7 bases for V and 2 bases for J; bases not matched to a gene: 7. CDR1 and CDR2 from the germline V gene are MDHEN and SYDVKM. Combining the CDR3 with reference TRBV28 and TRBJ2-5 gives the whole variable domain DVKVTQSSRYLVKRTGEKVFLECVQDMDHENMFWYRQDPGLGLRLIYFSYDVKMKEKGDIPEGYSVSREKKERFSLILESASTNQTSMYLCASKFGTAQETQYFGPGTRLLVL.

This clone was counted between two and nine times. V usage is TRBV9 and J usage is TRBJ2-2, with TRBD1 identical over 7 bases. Germline CDR1 reads SGDLS; CDR2 reads YYNGEE. V trimming: 3 bases; J trimming: 1 base; junction bases outside the gene matches: 3. The CDR3 is 15 amino acids. The CDR3 loop is CASSARTGNTGELFF. The CDR3, as DNA: TGTGCCAGCAGCGCCCGGACAGGGAACACCGGGGAGCTGTTTTTT.

V and J are TRBV25-1 and TRBJ2-1; TRBD2 matches 11 bases. The V gene's germline CDR1 is MGHDK and CDR2 SYGVNS. V lost 2 bases to trimming and J lost 12 bases; unmatched junction nucleotides: 9. CDR3 size: 15 residues. Here the CDR3 DNA reads TGTGCCAGCAGTGAAGGGGGTAGCGGGAGGGCCGGGCAGTTCTTC. The encoded protein is CASSEGGSGRAGQFF.

This chain's CDR3 is CASSEILAVGELFF. As DNA, the CDR3 is TGTGCCAGCAGTGAAATACTAGCTGTCGGGGAGCTGTTTTTT. This sequence joins TRBV2 and TRBJ2-2; D is perhaps TRBD2 (6 bases). V was shortened by 2 bases and J by 7 bases, with 11 bases between the two germline ends. The germline V gene encodes CDR1 SNHLY and CDR2 FYNNEI. This CDR3 has 14 amino acids.

The gene calls are TRBV4-3 and TRBJ2-4, with a tentative D call TRBD2 (5 bases). The CDR3 runs to 16 residues. CDR1 LGHNA and CDR2 YSLEER come from the germline V gene. Trimming took off 3 bases at V and 4 bases at J, with 16 bases between the two ends. The DNA of the CDR3 is TGCGCCAGCAGCCAGGCGGGCTGGGGTGGGAAAAACATTCAGTACTTC. Amino acid sequence: CASSQAGWGGKNIQYF.

The chain has TRBV10-3 and TRBJ2-1, with D perhaps matching TRBD1 (6 bases). This CDR3 is built from 15 residues. The ends were cut back, 10 bases at V and 7 bases at J, with 23 bases in the middle. The V gene's germline CDR1 is ENHRY and CDR2 SYGVKD. The CDR3 loop is CASSGASPSGNEQFF. The DNA for the CDR3 is TGTGCCAGCTCAGGGGCGAGTCCGAGTGGGAATGAGCAGTTCTTC.

This clone has more than one count but fewer than ten. The chain recombines TRBV18 with TRBJ2-5, with D possibly TRBD2 on 6 matching bases. Germline CDR1 is KGHSH and CDR2 is LQKENI. This CDR3 comprises 15 residues. Between the trimmed V and J ends, which lost 5 bases and 5 bases, there was a span of 18 bases. The CDR3 region has the DNA TGTGCCAGCTCAACCACCCTTACGGGAGCGGAGACCCAGTACTTC. This sequence encodes CASSTTLTGAETQYF. Full variable domain (missing parts from reference TRBV18 and TRBJ2-5): NAGVMQNPRHLVRRRGQEARLRCSPMKGHSHVYWYRQLPEEGLKFMVYLQKENIIDESGMPKERFSAEFPKEGPSILRIQQVVRGDSAAYFCASSTTLTGAETQYFGPGTRLLVL.

The CDR3 sequence is CASSLGLAAKNIQYF. The CDR3 region has the DNA TGTGCCAGTAGTCTGGGACTAGCGGCAAAAAACATTCAGTACTTC. The chain has TRBV19 and TRBJ2-4; the match to TRBD2 covers 11 bases. The J segment lost 4 bases and the V segment lost 5 bases, leaving 4 bases of the junction unmatched. CDR3 length: 15 amino acids. Germline CDR1 and CDR2: LNHDA and SQIVND (reference sequence).

The rearrangement links TRBV28 to TRBJ2-7, with 7 bases identical to TRBD1. V lost 7 bases, J lost 2 bases, and 5 bases stayed unmatched. CDR3 length: 13 amino acids. Looked up from germline, CDR1 is MDHEN and CDR2 is SYDVKM. CDR3 sequence: CASNRDSPYEQYF. CDR3 DNA sequence: TGTGCCAGCAATCGGGACAGTCCCTACGAGCAGTACTTC.

The V call is TRBV4-1, the J call TRBJ2-2; weak D call: TRBD1 (5 bases). Per the germline V gene, CDR1 is MGHRA and CDR2 is YSYEKL. V was pared by 4 bases and J by 1 base, with 7 bases between. This CDR3 has 14 residues. CDR3 DNA sequence: TGCGCCAGCAGCCGCACAGGGAACACCGGGGAGCTGTTTTTT. Its protein product is CASSRTGNTGELFF.

The V gene is TRBV4-3, the J gene TRBJ2-7, with TRBD2 matching 8 bases. Judging by the DNA end, TRBJ2-1 fits better; the J call may be wrong. There are 15 residues in the CDR3. Looked up from germline, CDR1 is LGHNA and CDR2 is YSLEER. CDR3 DNA sequence: TGCGCCAGCAGCCAAGCGGGGGGGCCTTACAATGAGCAGTTCTTC. It translates to CASSQAGGPYNEQFF.

A few counts support this clone. The chain combines TRBV29-1 with TRBJ2-7, with D perhaps TRBD1 (6 bases). Germline V gives CDR1 SQVTM, CDR2 ANQGSEA. V was clipped by 4 bases and J by 6 bases, with 16 bases between them. This CDR3 contains 13 residues. The CDR3 spells CSVGGQGSSEQYF. CDR3 DNA sequence: TGCAGCGTTGGGGGGCAGGGGAGTTCCGAGCAGTACTTC.

This clone has just a few counts. The chain joins TRBV4-3 to TRBJ2-7; a weak D match, TRBD2 (6 bases). Germline V gives CDR1 LGHNA, CDR2 YSLEER. V was cut by 0 bases and J by 4 bases, with 10 bases left in between. The CDR3 consists of 14 residues. The CDR3 DNA reads as TGCGCCAGCAGCCAAGATAGGGAGGATTACGAGCAGTACTTC. Its translation: CASSQDREDYEQYF.

There are a few counts of this clone. This rearrangement joins TRBV19 to TRBJ2-4; tentative D call: TRBD1 (6 bases). The CDR3 extends over 16 amino acids. CDR1 is LNHDA and CDR2 is SQIVND in the germline V gene (reference sequence). The V and J ends lost 7 bases and 6 bases respectively, with 22 bases between them. In DNA form, the CDR3 reads TGTGCCAGTACTACCTACAGCAGGGGCGGCGGAAACATTCAGTACTTC. Translated, it gives CASTTYSRGGGNIQYF.

The chain employs TRBV20-1 and TRBJ2-1; 7 positions match TRBD1. The CDR3 length is 10 residues. Germline CDR1 is DFQATT and CDR2 is SNEGSKA (reference sequence). V lost 3 bases and J lost 10; bases outside the gene matches: 0. The CDR3 is CSARGQEQFF. In DNA, the CDR3 is TGCAGTGCTAGGGGACAGGAGCAGTTCTTC.